This T cell receptor beta chain was sequenced for a study of CD8+CD57+ T cells in acquired aplastic anemia. As for the study in general: Sorted CD4+ plus CD8+ cells gave DNA averaging roughly 3 ug. Healthy donor sequencing depth: roughly 10 million CD4+, approximately 11 million CD8+ reads. The study, taken as a whole, reports: Levels of CD8+ Simpson's diversity were not significantly distinct in patients versus controls. The same twenty-nine CD8+ CDR3 sequences occurred in patients and in controls.

Regarding this clonotype: Antigen specificity is unknown.

Genomic DNA served as template for TCR beta VDJ and CDR3 profiling. TCRdb recomputed calls from the reads with MiXCR, one row per CDR3 protein. Among more than 150,000 distinct CDR3 sequences, roughly half were seen once, and the ten largest hold approximately 3%. The sequenced sample was sorted CD4+, CD8+, or CD8+CD57+ T cells (not recorded which) from PBMCs. This receptor was obtained from a human donor in good health.

The CDR3 protein is CASSLVGGSTYEQYF. In nucleotides, the CDR3 is TGTGCCAGCAGCTTAGTCGGGGGCTCGACCTACGAGCAGTACTTC. The chain couples TRBV7-3 to TRBJ2-7, with D perhaps assigned TRBD1 or TRBD2 (6 bases each). Trimming shortened V by 2 bases and J by 2 bases, and 13 bases separated the two germline ends. This CDR3 has 15 residues. CDR1 is SGHTA, CDR2 FQGTGA, per germline.